Included here is one TCR beta chain sequence, with context. The specificity of this receptor is unknown. Base qualities were left out, and no much larger clone turns up one base away. This specimen comes from a study of CD8+CD57+ T cells in acquired aplastic anemia (dated by TCRdb to the late 2010s). In the study overall: DNA extracted from sorted CD4+ and CD8+ cells had a mean of roughly 3.3 ug, with a range of about 0.2 to 30 ug. An average of approximately 10 million reads for CD4+ cells and 11 million to 12 million reads for CD8+ cells was obtained from healthy donor samples. The study at large found these results: No significant difference in CD8+ Simpson's diversity was found between patients and healthy controls (P=0.060). Around 27 CD8+ CDR3 sequences were shared between patients and controls but appeared highly expressed in patients and within their immunodominant clones.

TCR beta VDJ combination and CDR3 sequence profiling used genomic DNA as the template. An Illumina HiSeq 2000 was used for TCR repertoire sequencing. The study's processing was this. TRBV/TRBJ rearrangement plots, CDR3 size and DJ length profiles, and Simpson's diversity index were used to assess repertoires. Whichever DNA sequence was most abundant in the deep sequencing data was defined as the immunodominant clone. CDR3 amino acid sequences were screened for sharing across subjects and were compared with published repertoires and the VDJdb database. TCRdb cleaned the public reads at Q25 with fastp, built clones with MiXCR and kept in-frame beta chains. Each entry merges the rows of one CDR3 protein and shows their most common DNA and genes. For this entry, the V and J calls and clone size follow TCRdb and not the study's own pipeline. Within this sample are 150,000 to 200,000 distinct CDR3 sequences, with 55% to 80% of them counted one time only. Roughly 42% of the sample belongs to the ten largest clones.

As encoded in the germline V gene, CDR1 is MDHEN while CDR2 is SYDVKM. The junction carries 13 bases between V and J, which are trimmed by 3 bases and 5 bases respectively. Counted from cysteine to phenylalanine, this CDR3 has 14 amino acids. The read is trimmed to its CDR3 DNA, 42 bases read in frame from base 1. In this study, sorted CD4+ and CD8+ T cells from the blood of healthy subjects and of severe aplastic anemia patients had their TCR repertoires deep-sequenced. Ficoll-Paque density gradient centrifugation was used to isolate peripheral blood mononuclear cells. Before DNA extraction, CD4+ and CD8+ T cells were sorted by FACS or by magnetic beads.

The clonotype originates from a human donor in good health. This chain is built from TRBV28 and TRBJ1-1; the D segment could be TRBD1, given 5 matching bases. What was sequenced was sorted CD4+, CD8+, or CD8+CD57+ T cells (not recorded which) from PBMCs. The CDR3 protein: CASSFVREMTEAFF. At the DNA level, the sequence is TGTGCCAGCAGTTTTGTCAGGGAAATGACTGAAGCTTTCTTT.